Following are 32 T cell receptor beta chains from one sample sequenced in a study of beta chain features in type 1 diabetes. Whole-study results and caveats: Type 1 diabetes patients had TCRB CDR3s that were shorter (moderately but significantly so) in all four CD4+ subsets.

All of the isolated RNA was reverse transcribed, so expressed TCRB transcripts were sequenced. TCRdb's copy holds only in-frame clones and misses some; the assay was immunoSEQ multiplex PCR. The sample has more than 300,000 clones, approximately 12% seen once. Antigens for these TCRs are unknown. Material: naive CD4+ T cells from blood. All receptors derive from a woman aged 18-30 years with type 1 diabetes.

This clone came up a few times. This sequence joins TRBV9 and TRBJ2-7; possible D gene TRBD2, 7 bases. Germline lookup yields CDR1 SGDLS and CDR2 YYNGEE. Between the trimmed V and J ends, which lost 0 bases and 6 bases, there was a span of 13 bases. This CDR3 region has 14 residues. DNA for the CDR3: TGTGCCAGCAGCGTAGCTGTGAGGGGGGGCGAGCAGTACTTC. It is translated as CASSVAVRGGEQYF.

This clone was detected only a few times. The chain links TRBV19 to TRBJ2-5; 8 bases are shared with TRBD1. The CDR3 runs to 13 residues. The junction had 5 bases not matched to a gene; V was cut back by 7 bases and J by 4 bases. Looked up from germline, CDR1 is LNHDA and CDR2 is SQIVND (reference sequence). The CDR3: CASKDRVRETQYF. The CDR3 nucleotides read TGTGCCAGTAAGGACAGGGTCAGAGAGACCCAGTACTTC.

This clone was found a few times. J is TRBJ2-1 and V is TRBV14; no reliable D call. This CDR3 has 12 residues. Germline values: CDR1 SGHDN, CDR2 FVKESK. V gave up 1 base and J gave up 13 bases, with 11 bases separating them. The CDR3 DNA follows: TGTGCCAGCAGCCAAGTACCCAGTCGTCAGTTCTTC. This encodes CASSQVPSRQFF.

This clone was counted between two and nine times. The chain uses TRBV7-9 and TRBJ2-6; weak D call: TRBD2 (5 bases). CDR3 length equals 15 residues. Germline V lookup: CDR1 SEHNR, CDR2 FQNEAQ (reference sequence). V was cut by 6 bases and J by 0 bases, with 9 bases left in between. DNA of the CDR3: TGTGCCAGCAGGGCGGCGGGCTCTGGGGCCAACGTCCTGACTTTC. Translated: CASRAAGSGANVLTF.

The V gene is TRBV7-9, the J gene TRBJ1-4; D perhaps matches TRBD1 (6 bases). The CDR3 has 15 amino acids. Germline CDR1 reads SEHNR; CDR2 reads FQNEAQ (reference sequence). V was clipped by 2 bases and J by 8 bases, with 15 bases between them. The DNA for the CDR3 is TGTGCCAGCAGCTTATTGGGGGACACGGGAGAAAAACTGTTTTTT. Translation: CASSLLGDTGEKLFF. The full variable domain, rest sourced from reference TRBV7-9 and TRBJ1-4, is DTGVSQNPRHKITKRGQNVTFRCDPISEHNRLYWYRQTLGQGPEFLTYFQNEAQLEKSRLLSDRFSAERPKGSFSTLEIQRTEQGDSAMYLCASSLLGDTGEKLFFGSGTQLSVL.

The rearrangement links TRBV6-1 to TRBJ2-4, with 7 bases lining up with TRBD1. The CDR3 sequence is 18 residues long. Germline V gives CDR1 MNHNS, CDR2 SASEGT. With 0 bases clipped from V and 7 bases from J, the junction kept 15 bases outside the gene matches. CDR3 sequence: CASSEALPSATGKNIQYF. The CDR3 DNA reads TGTGCCAGCAGTGAAGCGCTTCCCTCCGCGACAGGGAAGAACATTCAGTACTTC.

This chain joins TRBV28 and TRBJ2-7; 13 nucleotides align to TRBD2. The junction had 5 bases not matched to a gene; V was cut back by 6 bases and J by 3 bases. CDR3 length: 15 amino acids. CDR1 is MDHEN, CDR2 SYDVKM, per germline. CDR3 sequence reads: CASSSRTSGSYEQYF. The CDR3 DNA reads as TGTGCCAGCAGCTCCCGGACTAGCGGGAGCTACGAGCAGTACTTC.

This clone was seen more than once but under ten times. The chain recombines TRBV15 with TRBJ1-1; possible D gene TRBD1, 5 bases. V lost 0 bases and J lost 8, with 13 bases in between. Germline V gene data show CDR1 as LNHNV and CDR2 as YYDKDF (reference sequence). The CDR3 extends over 14 amino acids. CDR3 loop: CATSRDWGGSEAFF. CDR3 nucleotides: TGTGCCACCAGCAGAGATTGGGGGGGGTCGGAAGCTTTCTTT. Using reference TRBV15 and TRBJ1-1 for the parts outside the CDR3, the full variable domain is DAMVIQNPRYQVTQFGKPVTLSCSQTLNHNVMYWYQQKSSQAPKLLFHYYDKDFNNEADTPDNFQSRRPNTSFCFLDIRSPGLGDTAMYLCATSRDWGGSEAFFGQGTRLTVV.

This clone appeared a few times. V usage is TRBV28 and J usage is TRBJ2-5; 10 positions match TRBD1. CDR3 size: 15 residues. Trimming cost V 5 bases and J 1 base; bases outside gene matches: 4. Per germline, CDR1 MDHEN and CDR2 SYDVKM. The CDR3 loop is CASSGRTGGQETQYF. The CDR3 nucleotides are TGTGCCAGCAGTGGCAGGACAGGGGGCCAAGAGACCCAGTACTTC. The full variable domain, with the rest looked up from reference TRBV28 and TRBJ2-5, is DVKVTQSSRYLVKRTGEKVFLECVQDMDHENMFWYRQDPGLGLRLIYFSYDVKMKEKGDIPEGYSVSREKKERFSLILESASTNQTSMYLCASSGRTGGQETQYFGPGTRLLVL.

This clone was detected only a few times. The chain is built from TRBV29-1 and TRBJ2-5; 9 bases align to TRBD1. This CDR3 contains 14 residues. Germline V gene sequence: CDR1 SQVTM, CDR2 ANQGSEA. J was trimmed by 5 bases and V by 7 bases; bases with no gene match: 11. The DNA for the CDR3 is TGCAGCGCCGCCGGGACAGGGAACGGGGAGACCCAGTACTTC. Its protein product is CSAAGTGNGETQYF.

As to this clone: The sample holds other DNA sequences that translate to the same CDR3. The CDR3 reads CASSSDRNTEAFF. For the CDR3, the DNA is TGTGCCAGCAGTTCGGACAGGAACACTGAAGCTTTCTTT. The chain carries TRBV6-5 and TRBJ1-1, with D perhaps matching TRBD1 (6 bases). The V end was cut by 4 bases, the J end by 1 base, with 7 bases between. The CDR3 extends over 13 amino acids. Per the germline V gene, CDR1 is MNHEY and CDR2 is SVGAGI.

The CDR3, as DNA: TGTGCCATCAGTGCCTCCGGGACACCCTCCTACGAGCAGTACTTC. Encoded protein: CAISASGTPSYEQYF. The chain has TRBV10-3 and TRBJ2-7; TRBD1 might be the D (6 bases). V lost 4 bases, J lost 0 bases, and 13 bases lay in between. The CDR3 totals 15 residues. CDR1 is ENHRY and CDR2 is SYGVKD in the germline V gene.

The chain combines TRBV5-1 with TRBJ2-3, with a weak D call TRBD2 (7 bases). From germline, CDR1 is SGHRS and CDR2 YFSETQ. The CDR3 length is 14 residues. Deletions cut 9 bases from V and 2 bases from J, with 16 bases between. CDR3 coding DNA: TGCGCCACGGGGGGCGGCCCCGCCACAGATACGCAGTATTTT. This sequence encodes CATGGGPATDTQYF.

This clone has more than one count but fewer than ten. V gene TRBV25-1 combines with J gene TRBJ2-5; 7 positions agree with TRBD1. Germline trimming cut 2 bases from V and 2 bases from J; bases unmatched to any gene: 2. Germline CDR1 and CDR2: MGHDK and SYGVNS. The CDR3 extends over 14 amino acids. The CDR3 here is CASSEGQAQETQYF. The DNA for the CDR3 is TGTGCCAGCAGTGAAGGACAGGCTCAAGAGACCCAGTACTTC.

This chain connects TRBV29-1 to TRBJ1-2, with D tentatively TRBD1 (5 bases). The CDR3 has 12 residues. V lost 6 bases and J lost 3, with 11 bases in between. Germline values: CDR1 SQVTM, CDR2 ANQGSEA. The CDR3 loop is CSVGRDDYGYTF. CDR3 sequence (DNA): TGCAGCGTGGGGCGGGATGACTATGGCTACACCTTC.

This clone was counted a single time. The chain is built from TRBV7-9 and TRBJ2-3, with D perhaps matching TRBD1 (5 bases). Germline V gene data show CDR1 as SEHNR and CDR2 as FQNEAQ (reference sequence). Trimming stripped 5 bases from V and 4 bases from J, with 16 bases between. The CDR3 totals 15 residues. The CDR3 spells CASSPATASPDTQYF. The CDR3 DNA is TGTGCCAGCAGCCCCGCGACAGCGTCCCCAGATACGCAGTATTTT.

This clone has more than one count but fewer than ten. V usage is TRBV7-8 and J usage is TRBJ1-5, with D possibly matching TRBD1 (5 bases). The CDR3 is made up of 16 amino acids. V lost 5 bases, J lost 0 bases, and 14 bases lay in between. Germline V CDR1 and CDR2: SGHVS, FQNEAQ. CDR3 coding DNA: TGTGCCAGCAGCCAAACAGGATTCAATAGCAATCAGCCCCAGCATTTT. Encoded protein: CASSQTGFNSNQPQHF.

This chain joins TRBV30 and TRBJ1-4; no definite D call. Trimming stripped 2 bases from V and 5 bases from J, with 15 bases between. CDR1 and CDR2 (germline): GTSNPN, SVGIG (reference sequence). CDR3 length equals 15 residues. The chain's CDR3 is CAWSLGLRGNEKLFF. The CDR3 nucleotides are TGTGCCTGGAGTCTCGGACTTCGGGGAAATGAAAAACTGTTTTTT.

The J gene is TRBJ2-7, the V gene TRBV30, with D uncertain. The CDR3 runs to 13 residues. The V gene's germline CDR1 is GTSNPN and CDR2 SVGIG (reference sequence). The V end was cut by 3 bases, the J end by 1 base, with 10 bases between. The DNA of the CDR3 is TGTGCCTGGAGGAATAGCTCGTCCTACGAGCAGTACTTC. This gives the protein CAWRNSSSYEQYF.

The chain has TRBV19 and TRBJ2-3; 10 bases align to TRBD2. The germline gives CDR1 LNHDA, CDR2 SQIVND (reference sequence). This CDR3 comprises 16 residues. V lost 5 bases and J lost 0; bases outside the gene matches: 5. CDR3 DNA: TGTGCCAGTAGTGCCCTAGCGGGGGCGAGCACAGATACGCAGTATTTT. This encodes CASSALAGASTDTQYF.

This clone was observed a few times. J is TRBJ1-6 and V is TRBV25-1, with D possibly matching TRBD1 (5 bases). The CDR3 spans 14 residues. V shed 9 bases and J shed 8 bases, with 17 bases lying between them. The germline gives CDR1 MGHDK, CDR2 SYGVNS. CDR3 sequence (DNA): TGTGCCAGGAGTTGTTGGGAGGGGCATTCACCCCTCCACTTT. This codes for CARSCWEGHSPLHF. Full variable domain (remainder filled in from reference TRBV25-1 and TRBJ1-6): EADIYQTPRYLVIGTGKKITLECSQTMGHDKMYWYQQDPGMELHLIHYSYGVNSTEKGDLSSESTVSRIRTEHFPLTLESARPSHTSQYLCARSCWEGHSPLHFGNGTRLTVT.

The V call is TRBV6-5, the J call TRBJ2-7, with 7 positions matching TRBD1. The germline gives CDR1 MNHEY, CDR2 SVGAGI. The CDR3 has 13 amino acids. The V and J ends lost 4 bases and 6 bases, in that order; junction bases with no gene match: 6. The CDR3 DNA reads TGTGCCAGCAGTTCAACGACAGGGCGCGAGCAGTACTTC. It codes for CASSSTTGREQYF.

V gene TRBV6-1 combines with J gene TRBJ1-5; TRBD1 aligns across 9 bases. This CDR3 has 15 residues. Trimming removed 2 bases from V and 4 bases from J; junction bases left unmatched: 3. Germline CDR1 is MNHNS and CDR2 is SASEGT. CDR3 sequence: CASSELDRGNQPQHF. In DNA form, the CDR3 reads TGTGCCAGCAGTGAACTTGACAGGGGGAATCAGCCCCAGCATTTT.

V and J are TRBV9 and TRBJ2-2; 11 nucleotides line up with TRBD2. Looked up from germline, CDR1 is SGDLS and CDR2 is YYNGEE. This CDR3 comprises 15 residues. The ends lost 2 bases at V and 3 bases at J; junction bases unmatched: 0. The DNA of the CDR3 is TGTGCCAGCAGCGTTAGCGGGAGGGACACCGGGGAGCTGTTTTTT. As protein: CASSVSGRDTGELFF.

The rearrangement joins TRBV18 to TRBJ2-7; 9 nucleotides align to TRBD2. This CDR3 spans 16 amino acids. The V and J ends lost 6 bases and 2 bases, in that order; junction bases with no gene match: 11. Germline V gene data show CDR1 as KGHSH and CDR2 as LQKENI. The CDR3 here is CASSLGLAGLTYEQYF. CDR3 sequence (DNA): TGTGCCAGCTCCCTAGGGCTAGCGGGGCTCACCTACGAGCAGTACTTC.

This clone was found a few times. V gene TRBV5-1 combines with J gene TRBJ2-7; TRBD1 agrees at 7 bases. Trimming cost V 4 bases and J 2 bases; bases outside gene matches: 9. This CDR3 region has 15 residues. Germline V CDR1 and CDR2: SGHRS, YFSETQ. The CDR3 sequence is CASSPRSDRAYEQYF. DNA for the CDR3: TGCGCCAGCAGCCCGCGATCAGACAGGGCCTACGAGCAGTACTTC.

The chain carries TRBV11-2 and TRBJ2-1; unclear D gene. Germline values: CDR1 SGHAT, CDR2 FQNNGV. Trimming took off 6 bases at V and 10 bases at J, with 19 bases between the two ends. The CDR3 loop spans 14 amino acids. The CDR3 loop is CASRSPPSPYEQFF. The DNA for the CDR3 is TGTGCCAGCAGGTCTCCCCCGAGTCCCTACGAGCAGTTCTTC.

V is TRBV7-2 and J is TRBJ1-1, with TRBD1 matching over 8 bases. Germline values: CDR1 SGHTA, CDR2 FQGNSA. The CDR3 consists of 15 residues. The V segment lost 7 bases and the J segment 1 base; nucleotides outside the gene matches: 8. The CDR3 reads CASIGTTGENTEAFF. CDR3 DNA: TGTGCCAGCATCGGAACGACAGGGGAGAACACTGAAGCTTTCTTT. The full variable domain, with the rest looked up from reference TRBV7-2 and TRBJ1-1, is GAGVSQSPSNKVTEKGKDVELRCDPISGHTALYWYRQSLGQGLEFLIYFQGNSAPDKSGLPSDRFSAERTGGSVSTLTIQRTQQEDSAVYLCASIGTTGENTEAFFGQGTRLTVV.

This clone was counted between two and nine times. The chain carries TRBV15 and TRBJ1-6; D gene uncertain. This CDR3 region has 12 residues. The V end lost 6 bases, the J end lost 9 bases, and 9 bases lay between the germline ends. The germline CDR1 and CDR2 sequences are LNHNV and YYDKDF (reference sequence). For the CDR3, the DNA is TGTGCCACCAGAGGGAGTGGTTCACCCCTCCACTTT. Translating gives CATRGSGSPLHF.

The table lists this clone with a few counts. The chain recombines TRBV5-1 with TRBJ2-7; 9 bases are shared with TRBD2. CDR3 length equals 15 residues. CDR1 and CDR2 (germline): SGHRS, YFSETQ. Trimming took 5 bases from V and 0 from J; bases not matched to a gene: 6. The CDR3 DNA reads as TGCGCCAGCAGTTCGGCGGGAGGGCCCTCCTACGAGCAGTACTTC. Encoded protein: CASSSAGGPSYEQYF.

This clone was picked up a small number of times. The V call is TRBV5-1, the J call TRBJ1-5; 9 bases map to TRBD1. J lost 4 bases, V lost 4 bases, and 12 bases had no gene match. The CDR3 is 17 residues long. CDR1 and CDR2 (germline): SGHRS, YFSETQ. The DNA of the CDR3 is TGCGCCAGCAGCACCTCCCCGACAGGGGGTAGGAATCAGCCCCAGCATTTT. Its protein product is CASSTSPTGGRNQPQHF.

In this sample, this clone turned up a few times. This chain uses TRBV19 with TRBJ1-1; TRBD1 aligns across 8 bases. The germline V gene has CDR1 LNHDA and CDR2 SQIVND (reference sequence). The CDR3 loop spans 14 amino acids. J gave up 3 bases and V 5 bases, and 5 bases lay outside the gene matches. The CDR3 DNA is TGTGCCAGTAGTCTCCAGGACAGGGACACTGAAGCTTTCTTT. The encoded protein is CASSLQDRDTEAFF.